The next 11 T cell receptor beta chains were all read from a single sample in a study of cytomegalovirus exposure and HLA in healthy donors (dated by TCRdb to about 2017). Libraries came from the immunoSEQ multiplex PCR assay. For the multiplex PCR, a mixture combining 60 forward primers for TCR Vbeta segments and 13 reverse primers for TCR Jbeta segments was used. TCRdb carries this immuneACCESS record with in-frame sequences only. Its versions omit some clonotypes, under half of them owing to an unresolved V gene in the studies checked, with the rest unexplained. The sample records about 130,000 clones, around 80% of which are singletons. Jointly, the top ten make up 1.2% of the sample. The sequencing input was PBMCs. The receptor source for this set is a female donor in good health and CMV-seronegative.

The chain uses TRBV2 and TRBJ2-5, with 9 bases that match TRBD2. Germline lookup yields CDR1 SNHLY and CDR2 FYNNEI. V dropped 7 bases and J dropped 3; count of bases not matched to a gene: 21. This CDR3 is 19 amino acids long. The chain's CDR3 is CASTLRGLAGTLREETQYF. As DNA, the CDR3 is TGTGCCAGCACTCTCCGAGGGCTAGCGGGGACACTGCGGGAAGAGACCCAGTACTTC.

V is TRBV7-2 and J is TRBJ2-3; possible D gene TRBD1, 6 bases. CDR3 length equals 12 residues. CDR1 is SGHTA, CDR2 FQGNSA, per germline. Trimming stripped 6 bases from V and 7 bases from J, with 11 bases between. CDR3 sequence (DNA): TGTGCCAGCAGTTCAGGGGTGTATACGCAGTATTTT. It yields the protein CASSSGVYTQYF.

Here the CDR3 reads CASSRTSGEGADTQYF. The CDR3 DNA sequence: TGCGCCAGCAGTCGGACTAGCGGAGAGGGGGCAGATACGCAGTATTTT. V is TRBV10-1 and J is TRBJ2-3, with 10 bases matching TRBD2. Germline V CDR1 and CDR2: WNHNN, SYGVQD (reference sequence). The trim removed 5 bases at V and 4 bases at J, leaving 9 bases unmatched. This CDR3 contains 16 residues.

The chain combines TRBV27 with TRBJ2-2; 9 bases are a match to TRBD2. The V gene end was trimmed by 7 bases and the J gene end by 4 bases; junction bases not matched to a gene: 10. Germline CDR1 reads MNHEY; CDR2 reads SMNVEV (reference sequence). The CDR3 length is 16 residues. The CDR3 reads CASTTVAGGGTGELFF. The DNA of the CDR3 is TGTGCCAGCACTACGGTGGCGGGAGGGGGCACCGGGGAGCTGTTTTTT.

The chain recombines TRBV27 with TRBJ1-2, with 9 nucleotides matching TRBD1. This CDR3 is built from 16 residues. V shed 6 bases and J 8 bases; nucleotides not matched to a gene: 16. CDR1 and CDR2 from the germline V gene are MNHEY and SMNVEV (reference sequence). CDR3 sequence (DNA): TGTGCCAGCAGGCTATCCCGGACACAGGGGGCGAACGGCTACACCTTC. It codes for CASRLSRTQGANGYTF.

The chain employs TRBV27 and TRBJ1-4; 10 positions match TRBD1. The germline V gene encodes CDR1 MNHEY and CDR2 SMNVEV (reference sequence). The CDR3 is 15 residues long. The junction had 4 bases not matched to a gene; V was cut back by 1 base and J by 8 bases. CDR3 coding DNA: TGTGCCAGCAGTTTATGGGGACAGGGGTACGAAAAACTGTTTTTT. It specifies CASSLWGQGYEKLFF.

The chain joins TRBV4-1 to TRBJ1-2, with 10 bases identical to TRBD1. In germline, CDR1 is MGHRA, CDR2 YSYEKL. The CDR3 extends over 14 amino acids. V was pared by 1 base and J by 6 bases, with 2 bases of the junction left unmatched. The CDR3 DNA reads TGCGCCAGCAGCCAAGCAGGACAGGGGGATGGCTACACCTTC. This gives the protein CASSQAGQGDGYTF.

The chain carries TRBV6-1 and TRBJ2-5; 12 positions agree with TRBD2. This CDR3 is 16 amino acids long. Germline values: CDR1 MNHNS, CDR2 SASEGT. V gave up 4 bases and J gave up 4 bases; unmatched junction bases: 7. CDR3 amino acids: CASSGWTSGIGETQYF. The CDR3 DNA reads as TGTGCCAGCAGTGGCTGGACTAGCGGGATTGGAGAGACCCAGTACTTC.

This clone has a single count. The chain has TRBV7-9 and TRBJ1-4; no definite D call. Between the trimmed V and J ends, which lost 6 bases and 8 bases, there was a span of 16 bases. This CDR3 comprises 14 residues. Germline CDR1 and CDR2: SEHNR and FQNEAQ (reference sequence). In nucleotides, the CDR3 is TGTGCCAGCAGGCGAGTTGCGGAGCAGGAAAAACTGTTTTTT. It specifies CASRRVAEQEKLFF. Full variable domain (outside the CDR3, taken from reference TRBV7-9 and TRBJ1-4): DTGVSQNPRHKITKRGQNVTFRCDPISEHNRLYWYRQTLGQGPEFLTYFQNEAQLEKSRLLSDRFSAERPKGSFSTLEIQRTEQGDSAMYLCASRRVAEQEKLFFGSGTQLSVL.

This clone appeared a few times. CDR3 loop: CASRGLARDTGELFF. As DNA, the CDR3 is TGTGCCAGCAGGGGACTAGCGAGGGACACCGGGGAGCTGTTTTTT. The chain recombines TRBV2 with TRBJ2-2, with 10 bases fitting TRBD2. Trimming cost V 6 bases and J 3 bases; bases outside gene matches: 4. This CDR3 has 15 amino acids. Looked up from germline, CDR1 is SNHLY and CDR2 is FYNNEI.

This chain connects TRBV27 to TRBJ2-5, with 9 bases lining up with TRBD1. The DNA end favors TRBJ2-7, so the J call may be wrong. This CDR3 contains 14 residues. From germline, CDR1 is MNHEY and CDR2 SMNVEV (reference sequence). The CDR3 protein is CASSSGQGPYEQYF. CDR3 coding DNA: TGTGCCAGCAGTTCGGGACAGGGCCCCTACGAGCAGTACTTC.